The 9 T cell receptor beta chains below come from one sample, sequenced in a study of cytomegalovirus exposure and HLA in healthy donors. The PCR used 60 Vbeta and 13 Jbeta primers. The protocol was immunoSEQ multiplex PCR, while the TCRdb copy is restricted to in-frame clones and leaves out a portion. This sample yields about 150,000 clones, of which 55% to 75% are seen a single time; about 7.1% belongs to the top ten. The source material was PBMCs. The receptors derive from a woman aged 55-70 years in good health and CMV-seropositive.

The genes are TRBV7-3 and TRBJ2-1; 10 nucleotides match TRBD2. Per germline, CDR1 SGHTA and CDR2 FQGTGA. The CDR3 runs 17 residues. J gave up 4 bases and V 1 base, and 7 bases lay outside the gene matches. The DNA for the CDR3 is TGTGCCAGCAGCTTAAACAGAGCGGGAGGGGTTTACAATGAGCAGTTCTTC. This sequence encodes CASSLNRAGGVYNEQFF.

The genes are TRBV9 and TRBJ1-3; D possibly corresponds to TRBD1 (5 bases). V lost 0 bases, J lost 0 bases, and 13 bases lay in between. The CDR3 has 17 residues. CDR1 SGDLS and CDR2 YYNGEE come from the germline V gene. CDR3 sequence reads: CASSVANDRHSGNTIYF. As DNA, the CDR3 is TGTGCCAGCAGCGTAGCTAATGACAGACACTCTGGAAACACCATATATTTT. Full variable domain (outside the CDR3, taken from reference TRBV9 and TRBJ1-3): DSGVTQTPKHLITATGQRVTLRCSPRSGDLSVYWYQQSLDQGLQFLIQYYNGEERAKGNILERFSAQQFPDLHSELNLSSLELGDSALYFCASSVANDRHSGNTIYFGEGSWLTVV.

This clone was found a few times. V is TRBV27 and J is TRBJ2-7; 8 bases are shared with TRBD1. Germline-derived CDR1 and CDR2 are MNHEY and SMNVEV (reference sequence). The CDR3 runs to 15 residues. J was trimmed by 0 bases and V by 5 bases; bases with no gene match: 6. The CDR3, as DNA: TGTGCCAGCAGTGCAAGGACAGGGAGCTCCTACGAGCAGTACTTC. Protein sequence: CASSARTGSSYEQYF.

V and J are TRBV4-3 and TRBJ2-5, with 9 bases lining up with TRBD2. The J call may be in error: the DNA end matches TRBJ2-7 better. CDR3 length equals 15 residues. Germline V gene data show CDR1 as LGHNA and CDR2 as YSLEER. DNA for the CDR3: TGCGCCAGCAGCCAAGAGAGCGGGAGGTTCTACGAGCAGTACTTC. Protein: CASSQESGRFYEQYF.

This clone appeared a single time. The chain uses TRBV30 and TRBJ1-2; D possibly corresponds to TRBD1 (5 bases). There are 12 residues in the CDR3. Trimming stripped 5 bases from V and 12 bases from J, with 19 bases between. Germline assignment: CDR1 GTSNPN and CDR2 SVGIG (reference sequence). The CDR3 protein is CAWAGQGQWHTF. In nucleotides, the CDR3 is TGTGCCTGGGCAGGGCAGGGCCAGTGGCACACCTTC.

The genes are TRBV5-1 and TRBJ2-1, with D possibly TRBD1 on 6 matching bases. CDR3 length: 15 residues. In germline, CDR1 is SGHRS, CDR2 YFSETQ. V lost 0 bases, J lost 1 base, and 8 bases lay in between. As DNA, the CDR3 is TGCGCCAGCAGCTTGGAAGGGGGATCCTACAATGAGCAGTTCTTC. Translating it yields CASSLEGGSYNEQFF.

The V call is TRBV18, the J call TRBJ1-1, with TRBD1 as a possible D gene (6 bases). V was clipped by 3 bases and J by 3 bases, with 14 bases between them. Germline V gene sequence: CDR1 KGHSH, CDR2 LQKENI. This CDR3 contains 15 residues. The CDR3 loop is CASSPLTGEYTEAFF. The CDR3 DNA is TGTGCCAGCTCACCCCTGACAGGAGAGTACACTGAAGCTTTCTTT.

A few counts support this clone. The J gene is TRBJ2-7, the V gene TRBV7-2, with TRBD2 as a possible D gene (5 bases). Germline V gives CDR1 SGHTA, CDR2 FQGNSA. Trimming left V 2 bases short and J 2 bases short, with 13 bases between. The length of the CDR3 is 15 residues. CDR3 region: CASSLSRAQPYEQYF. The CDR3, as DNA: TGTGCCAGCAGCTTATCGAGGGCCCAACCCTACGAGCAGTACTTC.

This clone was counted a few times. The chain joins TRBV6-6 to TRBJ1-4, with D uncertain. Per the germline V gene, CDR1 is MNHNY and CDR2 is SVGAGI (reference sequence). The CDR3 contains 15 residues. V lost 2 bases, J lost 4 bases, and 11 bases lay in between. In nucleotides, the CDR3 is TGTGCCAGCAGTTACCCCCCGAGGGATAATGAAAAACTGTTTTTT. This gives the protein CASSYPPRDNEKLFF.